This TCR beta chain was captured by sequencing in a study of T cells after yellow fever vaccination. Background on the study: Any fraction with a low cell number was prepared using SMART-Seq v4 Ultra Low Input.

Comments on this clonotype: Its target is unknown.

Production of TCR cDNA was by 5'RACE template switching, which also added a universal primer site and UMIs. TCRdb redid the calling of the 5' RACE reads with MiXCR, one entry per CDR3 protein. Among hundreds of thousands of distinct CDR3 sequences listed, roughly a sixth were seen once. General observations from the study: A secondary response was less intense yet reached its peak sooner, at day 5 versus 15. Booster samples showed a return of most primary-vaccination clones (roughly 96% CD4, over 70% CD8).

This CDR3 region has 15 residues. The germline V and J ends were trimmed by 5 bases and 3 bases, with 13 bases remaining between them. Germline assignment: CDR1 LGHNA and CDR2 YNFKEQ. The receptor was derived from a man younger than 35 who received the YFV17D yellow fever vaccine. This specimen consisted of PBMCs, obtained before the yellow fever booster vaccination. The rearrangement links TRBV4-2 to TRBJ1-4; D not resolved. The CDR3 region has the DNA TGTGCCAGCAGCGATCGACAATGGTCTAATGAAAAACTGTTTTTT. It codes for CASSDRQWSNEKLFF.